This T cell receptor (beta chain) was sequenced in a study of early T cells in non-severe SARS-CoV-2 infection. Background on the study: From unsorted whole blood, bulk RNA was sequenced, and the chains remained unpaired. Study-level points and caveats: Using VDJdb, the matching emphasized anti-spike CD8 responses while missing private and CD4 specificities.

The CDR3 has 14 residues. CDR1 is SGHTA, CDR2 FQGNSA, per germline. The trim removed 1 base at V and 4 bases at J, leaving 3 bases unmatched. Individual cDNA molecules were tagged with unique molecular identifiers. TCRdb re-derived calls from the 5' RACE reads in MiXCR, one entry per CDR3 protein. Here the sample spans 60,000 to 65,000 distinct CDR3 sequences, less than 9.5% being singletons. This clonotype was counted ten times or more. Its antigen is not identified. This TCR came from an adult who was a healthcare worker with PCR-confirmed SARS-CoV-2 infection or an uninfected control (not recorded which). The chain links TRBV7-2 to TRBJ2-5; 7 bases are a match to TRBD2. The sequencing here drew on whole blood, taken at baseline. CDR3 sequence (DNA): TGTGCCAGCAGCTTAGTAACTAGCGCAGAGACCCAGTACTTC. Its translation is CASSLVTSAETQYF. Full variable domain (missing parts from reference TRBV7-2 and TRBJ2-5): GAGVSQSPSNKVTEKGKDVELRCDPISGHTALYWYRQSLGQGLEFLIYFQGNSAPDKSGLPSDRFSAERTGGSVSTLTIQRTQQEDSAVYLCASSLVTSAETQYFGPGTRLLVL.